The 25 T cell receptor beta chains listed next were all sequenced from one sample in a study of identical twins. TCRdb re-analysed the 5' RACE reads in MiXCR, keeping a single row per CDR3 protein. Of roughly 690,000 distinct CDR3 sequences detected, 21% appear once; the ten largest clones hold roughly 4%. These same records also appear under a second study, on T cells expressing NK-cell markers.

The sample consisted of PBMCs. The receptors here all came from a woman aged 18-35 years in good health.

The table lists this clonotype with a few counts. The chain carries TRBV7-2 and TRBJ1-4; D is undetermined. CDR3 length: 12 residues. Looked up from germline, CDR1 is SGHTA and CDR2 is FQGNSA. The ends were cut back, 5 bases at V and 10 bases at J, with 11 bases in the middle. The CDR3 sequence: CASSPSKGKLFF. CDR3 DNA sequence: TGTGCCAGCAGCCCTTCAAAGGGAAAACTGTTTTTT. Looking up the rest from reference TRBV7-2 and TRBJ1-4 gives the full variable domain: GAGVSQSPSNKVTEKGKDVELRCDPISGHTALYWYRQSLGQGLEFLIYFQGNSAPDKSGLPSDRFSAERTGGSVSTLTIQRTQQEDSAVYLCASSPSKGKLFFGSGTQLSVL.

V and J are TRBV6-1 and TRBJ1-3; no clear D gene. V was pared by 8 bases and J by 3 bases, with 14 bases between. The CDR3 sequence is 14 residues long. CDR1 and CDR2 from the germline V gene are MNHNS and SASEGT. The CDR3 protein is CASLRSTNGNTIYF. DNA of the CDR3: TGTGCCAGCCTCAGGAGCACCAATGGAAACACCATATATTTT.

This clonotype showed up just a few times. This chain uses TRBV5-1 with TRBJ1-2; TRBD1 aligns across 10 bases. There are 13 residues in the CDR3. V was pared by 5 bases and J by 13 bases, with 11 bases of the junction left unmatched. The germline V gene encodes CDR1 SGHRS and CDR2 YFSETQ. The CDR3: CASSGTGENEGTF. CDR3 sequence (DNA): TGCGCCAGCAGTGGGACAGGGGAGAACGAAGGCACCTTC.

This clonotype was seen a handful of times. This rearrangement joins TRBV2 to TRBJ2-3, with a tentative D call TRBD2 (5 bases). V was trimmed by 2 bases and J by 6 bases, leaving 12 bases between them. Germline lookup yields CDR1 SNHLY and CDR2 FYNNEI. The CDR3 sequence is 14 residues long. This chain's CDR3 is CASSELGPGDTQYF. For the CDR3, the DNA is TGTGCCAGCAGTGAATTAGGCCCGGGGGATACGCAGTATTTT.

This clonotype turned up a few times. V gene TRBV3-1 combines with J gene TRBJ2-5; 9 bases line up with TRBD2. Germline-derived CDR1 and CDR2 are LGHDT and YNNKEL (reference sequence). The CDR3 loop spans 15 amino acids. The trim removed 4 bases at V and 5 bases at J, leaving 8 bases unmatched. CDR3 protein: CASSPGTSNRETQYF. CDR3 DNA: TGTGCCAGCAGCCCCGGGACTAGCAATCGGGAGACCCAGTACTTC.

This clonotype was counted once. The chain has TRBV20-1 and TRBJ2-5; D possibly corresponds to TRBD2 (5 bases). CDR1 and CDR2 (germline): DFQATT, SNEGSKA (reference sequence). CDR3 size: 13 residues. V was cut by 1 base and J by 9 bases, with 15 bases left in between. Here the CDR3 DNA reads TGCAGTGCTAGAGCTCTAGGTGACGGGGCCCAGTACTTC. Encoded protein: CSARALGDGAQYF.

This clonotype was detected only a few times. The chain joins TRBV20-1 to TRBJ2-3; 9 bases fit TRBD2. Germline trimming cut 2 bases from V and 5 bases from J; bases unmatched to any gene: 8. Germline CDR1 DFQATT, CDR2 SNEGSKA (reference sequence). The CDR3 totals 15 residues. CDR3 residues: CSARPGTSSQDTQYF. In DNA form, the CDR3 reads TGCAGTGCTAGACCCGGGACTAGCTCGCAAGATACGCAGTATTTT.

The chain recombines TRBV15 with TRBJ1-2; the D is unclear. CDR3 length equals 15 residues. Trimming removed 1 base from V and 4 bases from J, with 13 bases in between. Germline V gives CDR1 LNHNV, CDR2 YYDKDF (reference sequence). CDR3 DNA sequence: TGTGCCACCAGCAGAGCTGGGTTTCTCGGCTATGGCTACACCTTC. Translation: CATSRAGFLGYGYTF.

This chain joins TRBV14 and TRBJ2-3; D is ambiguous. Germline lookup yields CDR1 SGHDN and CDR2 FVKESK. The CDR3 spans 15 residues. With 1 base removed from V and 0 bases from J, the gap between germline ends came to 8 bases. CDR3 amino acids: CASSQGSISTDTQYF. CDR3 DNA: TGTGCCAGCAGCCAAGGGTCCATTAGCACAGATACGCAGTATTTT.

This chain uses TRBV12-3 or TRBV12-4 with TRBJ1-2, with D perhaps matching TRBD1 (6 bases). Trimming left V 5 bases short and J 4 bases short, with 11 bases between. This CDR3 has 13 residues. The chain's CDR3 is CASSVTGTYGYTF. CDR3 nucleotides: TGTGCCAGCAGTGTGACAGGAACCTATGGCTACACCTTC.

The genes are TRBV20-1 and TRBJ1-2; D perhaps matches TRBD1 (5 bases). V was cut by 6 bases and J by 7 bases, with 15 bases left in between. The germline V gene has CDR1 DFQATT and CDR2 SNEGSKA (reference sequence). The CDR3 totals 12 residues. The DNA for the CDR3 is TGCAGTGCCAGGTGGGGGTTAGGTGGCTACACCTTC. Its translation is CSARWGLGGYTF.

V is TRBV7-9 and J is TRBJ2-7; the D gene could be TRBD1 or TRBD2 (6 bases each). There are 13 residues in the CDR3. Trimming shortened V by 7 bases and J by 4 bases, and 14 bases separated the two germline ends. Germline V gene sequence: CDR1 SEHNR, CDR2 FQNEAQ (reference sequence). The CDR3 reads CASTRDNLYEQYF. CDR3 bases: TGTGCCAGCACGCGGGACAACCTTTACGAGCAGTACTTC.

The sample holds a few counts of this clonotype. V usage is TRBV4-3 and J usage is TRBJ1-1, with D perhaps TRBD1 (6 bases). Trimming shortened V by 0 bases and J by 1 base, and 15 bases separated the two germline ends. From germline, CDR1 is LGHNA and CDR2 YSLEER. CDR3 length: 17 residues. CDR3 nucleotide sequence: TGCGCCAGCAGCCAAGATCATAACGGGGGCTGGAACACTGAAGCTTTCTTT. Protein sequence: CASSQDHNGGWNTEAFF.

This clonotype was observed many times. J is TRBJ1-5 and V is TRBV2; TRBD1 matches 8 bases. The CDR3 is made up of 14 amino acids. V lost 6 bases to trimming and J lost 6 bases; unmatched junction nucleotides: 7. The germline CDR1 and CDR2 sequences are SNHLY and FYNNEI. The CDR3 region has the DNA TGTGCCAGCAGCCCGGACAGGGTTGGTCAGCCCCAGCATTTT. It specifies CASSPDRVGQPQHF.

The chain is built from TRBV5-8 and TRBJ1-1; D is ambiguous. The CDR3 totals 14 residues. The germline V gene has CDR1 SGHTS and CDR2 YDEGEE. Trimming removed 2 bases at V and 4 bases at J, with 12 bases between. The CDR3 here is CASSFRMVGTEAFF. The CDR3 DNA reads TGTGCCAGCAGCTTCAGGATGGTGGGCACTGAAGCTTTCTTT.

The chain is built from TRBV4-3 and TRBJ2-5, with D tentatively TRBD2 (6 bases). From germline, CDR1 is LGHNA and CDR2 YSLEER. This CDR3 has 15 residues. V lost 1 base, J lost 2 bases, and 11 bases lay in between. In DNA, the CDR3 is TGCGCCAGCAGCCAAGGTGGCGGACTACAAGAGACCCAGTACTTC. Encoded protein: CASSQGGGLQETQYF.

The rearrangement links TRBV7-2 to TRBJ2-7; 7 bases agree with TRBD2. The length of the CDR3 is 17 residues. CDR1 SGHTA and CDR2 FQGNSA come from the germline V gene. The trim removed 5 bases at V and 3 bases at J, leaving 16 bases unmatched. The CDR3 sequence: CASSPRLWVRELYEQYF. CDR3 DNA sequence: TGTGCCAGCAGCCCAAGGCTTTGGGTGCGGGAGCTCTACGAGCAGTACTTC.

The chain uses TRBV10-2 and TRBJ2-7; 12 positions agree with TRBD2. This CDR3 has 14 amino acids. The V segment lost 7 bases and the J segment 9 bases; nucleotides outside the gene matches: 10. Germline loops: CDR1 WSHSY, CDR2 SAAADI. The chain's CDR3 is CASIPSGGARTQYF. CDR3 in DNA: TGCGCCAGCATCCCTAGCGGGGGGGCGAGAACGCAGTACTTC.

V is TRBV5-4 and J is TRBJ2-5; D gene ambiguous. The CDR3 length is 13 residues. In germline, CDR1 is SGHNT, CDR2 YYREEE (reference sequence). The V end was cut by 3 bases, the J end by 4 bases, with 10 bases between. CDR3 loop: CASSYSQGETQYF. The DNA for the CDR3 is TGTGCCAGCAGCTACTCGCAAGGAGAGACCCAGTACTTC. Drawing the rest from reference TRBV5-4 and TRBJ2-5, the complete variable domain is ETGVTQSPTHLIKTRGQQVTLRCSSQSGHNTVSWYQQALGQGPQFIFQYYREEENGRGNFPPRFSGLQFPNYSSELNVNALELDDSALYLCASSYSQGETQYFGPGTRLLVL.

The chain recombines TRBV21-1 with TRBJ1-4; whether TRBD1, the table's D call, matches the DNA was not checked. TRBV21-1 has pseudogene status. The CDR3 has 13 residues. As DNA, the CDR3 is TGTGCCAGCAGCAAGAGGGGGAATGAAAAACTGTTTTTT. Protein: CASSKRGNEKLFF.

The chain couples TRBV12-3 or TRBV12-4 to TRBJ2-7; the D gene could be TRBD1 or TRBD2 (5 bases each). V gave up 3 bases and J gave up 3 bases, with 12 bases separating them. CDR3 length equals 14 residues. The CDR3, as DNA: TGTGCCAGCAGTTTGGGGCGGGCCAGCTACGAGCAGTACTTC. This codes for CASSLGRASYEQYF.

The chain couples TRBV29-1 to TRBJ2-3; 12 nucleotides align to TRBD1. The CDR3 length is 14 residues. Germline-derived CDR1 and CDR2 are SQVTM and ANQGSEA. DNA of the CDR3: TGCTCTTCCTCCGGGACAGGGGGCCAAGATACGCAGTATTTT. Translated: CSSSGTGGQDTQYF.

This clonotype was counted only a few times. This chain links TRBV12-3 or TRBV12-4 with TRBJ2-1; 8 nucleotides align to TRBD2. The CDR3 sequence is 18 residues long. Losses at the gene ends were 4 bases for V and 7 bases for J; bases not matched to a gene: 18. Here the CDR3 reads CASSSPRGGGIPWNEQFF. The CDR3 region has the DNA TGTGCCAGCAGTTCCCCACGGGGCGGGGGGATCCCTTGGAATGAGCAGTTCTTC.

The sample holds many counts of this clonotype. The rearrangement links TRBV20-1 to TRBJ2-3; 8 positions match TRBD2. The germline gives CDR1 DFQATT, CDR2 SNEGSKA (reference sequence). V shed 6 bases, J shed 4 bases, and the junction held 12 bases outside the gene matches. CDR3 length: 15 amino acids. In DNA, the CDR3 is TGCAGTGCAGCTGGGGAGCGGGAGCAGCCAGATACGCAGTATTTT. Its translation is CSAAGEREQPDTQYF.

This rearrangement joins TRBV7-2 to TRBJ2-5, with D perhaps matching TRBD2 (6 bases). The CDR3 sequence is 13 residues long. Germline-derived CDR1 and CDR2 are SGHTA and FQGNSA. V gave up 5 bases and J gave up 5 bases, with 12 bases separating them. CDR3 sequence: CASSRGGEETQYF. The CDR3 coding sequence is TGTGCCAGCAGCCGGGGAGGAGAGGAGACCCAGTACTTC.